This T cell receptor (beta chain) was sequenced during a study of OX40 agonist ivuxolimab in advanced cancers. Study details: Prior anti-PD-1, anti-PD-L1 or anti-CTLA-4 therapy was allowed; roughly 40% had some.

The method was immunoSEQ multiplex PCR; TCRdb's version includes in-frame clones alone and lacks a portion of them. The sample has fewer than 35,000 clones; about 80% are singletons. Autoimmune disease history or systemic immunosuppression excluded patients. Peripheral blood came from all dose cohorts at three timepoints. About this clone itself: Antigen unknown.

Study-wide results and limits: Normalized expansion of T-cell clones was also low for some nonresponders.

Germline CDR1 and CDR2: LNHDA and SQIVND (reference sequence). The junction had 4 bases not matched to a gene; V was cut back by 5 bases and J by 2 bases. This CDR3 spans 14 amino acids. This specimen was CD4+ or CD8+ T cells sorted from blood, taken in a trial of the OX40 agonist ivuxolimab. This TCR was recovered from an adult with an advanced solid tumor such as melanoma, head and neck, liver or kidney cancer. This chain connects TRBV19 to TRBJ2-3; TRBD2 aligns across 7 bases. CDR3 DNA sequence: TGTGCCAGTAGTCCAGCGGGGTTCACAGATACGCAGTATTTT. Translation gives CASSPAGFTDTQYF.